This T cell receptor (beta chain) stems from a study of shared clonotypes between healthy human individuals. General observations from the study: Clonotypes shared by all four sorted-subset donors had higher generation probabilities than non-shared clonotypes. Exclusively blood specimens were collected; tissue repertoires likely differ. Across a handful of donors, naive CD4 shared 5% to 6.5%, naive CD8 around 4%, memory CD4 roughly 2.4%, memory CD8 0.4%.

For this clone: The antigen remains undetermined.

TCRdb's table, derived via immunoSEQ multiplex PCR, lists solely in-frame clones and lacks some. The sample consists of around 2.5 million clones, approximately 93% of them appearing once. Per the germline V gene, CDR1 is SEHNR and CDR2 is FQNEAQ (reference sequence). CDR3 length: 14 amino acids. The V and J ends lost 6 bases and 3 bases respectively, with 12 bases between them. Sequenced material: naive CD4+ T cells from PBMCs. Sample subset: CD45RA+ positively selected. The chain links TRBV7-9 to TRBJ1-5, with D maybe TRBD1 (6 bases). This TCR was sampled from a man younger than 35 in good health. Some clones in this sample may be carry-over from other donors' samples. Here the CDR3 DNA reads TGTGCCAGCAGTAAGGACAGTTACAATCAGCCCCAGCATTTT. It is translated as CASSKDSYNQPQHF.